The sequence of this T cell receptor beta chain was determined in a study of blood T cell repertoires in COVID-19. Study-level background: The study drew acute and convalescent COVID-19 samples from the United States, Italy and Spain.

The CDR3 is 12 amino acids. Germline CDR1 is MDHEN and CDR2 is SYDVKM. J was trimmed by 7 bases and V by 5 bases; bases with no gene match: 4. As handled by the study authors: Using reference gene primer amplification, nucleated cell counts were estimated. Method: immunoSEQ multiplex PCR; TCRdb's copy keeps in-frame clones and lacks some. Clone size and V and J calls were adopted from that table, with D and trimming inferred from the DNA. The sample holds over 150,000 clones, about 90% seen once. This clonotype was obtained from a man in his fifties with acute or convalescent COVID-19. The material sequenced was peripheral blood. This chain connects TRBV28 to TRBJ1-2, with 7 bases lining up with TRBD1. The CDR3 loop is CASSRQGSGYTF. The CDR3 bases are TGTGCCAGCAGTCGACAGGGATCTGGCTACACCTTC.